This T cell receptor (beta chain) was sequenced in a study of beta chain features in type 1 diabetes. Study in general: There was similarity between patients and healthy donors in age, gender and cell yields.

The isolated RNA, all of it, was reverse transcribed, so expressed TCRB transcripts were what got sequenced. Assay: immunoSEQ multiplex PCR; the TCRdb copy retains only in-frame clones and omits some. The data hold roughly 250,000 clones, with about 63% observed a single time. CD4+ naive, central memory, regulatory and stem cell-like memory cells were sorted via CD45RO/CCR7/CD25/CD127/CD95/CD27. For this clone: Antigen: not known.

Findings and caveats of the study: VDJ junctions from patients with type 1 diabetes contained fewer insertions and more deletions. Relative to healthy donors, patients appeared to have naive, central memory and Treg TCRB repertoires that were more similar.

The specimen sequenced was naive CD4+ T cells from blood. This clonotype was obtained from a man aged 25 to 40 in good health.

CDR3 in amino acids: CASSQDLGLAGGNEQFF. The CDR3 DNA reads as TGTGCCAGCAGCCAAGATCTTGGACTAGCGGGAGGGAATGAGCAGTTCTTC. The chain links TRBV14 to TRBJ2-1; TRBD2 matches at 15 bases. This CDR3 contains 17 residues. V was pared by 0 bases and J by 7 bases, with 4 bases of the junction left unmatched. The germline V gene encodes CDR1 SGHDN and CDR2 FVKESK.